The TCR beta chain described here comes from a study of T cell repertoires in cytomegalovirus infection. Study-level points and caveats: Clonotype analysis showed dominance of the ex vivo response by HLA-C-restricted CMV-specific TCR beta clonotypes.

Of note for this clonotype: The target antigen is unknown.

V lost 3 bases and J lost 4; bases outside the gene matches: 4. CDR3 length: 13 amino acids. The germline gives CDR1 SQVTM, CDR2 ANQGSEA. TCRdb ran MiXCR on the reads and lists one entry per CDR3 protein. In the table there are some 68,000 distinct CDR3 sequences, 20% to 25% of which are singletons. This TCR was sampled from a human donor in good health (CMV status not recorded). Some clones in this sample may be carry-over from other donors' samples. Material for sequencing was PBMCs, sequenced either directly or after in vitro stimulation (not recorded which). This chain links TRBV29-1 with TRBJ2-3; 7 bases agree with TRBD2. The CDR3 reads CSVDGGSADTQYF. The CDR3 bases are TGCAGCGTTGACGGCGGGAGCGCAGATACGCAGTATTTT.